This is a list of T cell receptor beta chains from one sample in a study of T cell responses to AZD1222 COVID-19 vaccine. The method was immunoSEQ multiplex PCR; TCRdb's version includes in-frame clones alone and lacks a portion of them. In the table there are roughly 180,000 clones, around 94% of which are singletons. The specimen was peripheral blood, collected on day 0 of AZD1222 vaccination. These receptors all come from an adult in good health. Both conserved end residues are part of each CDR3. D genes are given only for firm matches.

v_call	j_call	d_call	cdr3_aa	cdr3_nt
TRBV28	TRBJ2-7	-	CASSLSPGRYEQYF	TGTGCCAGCAGTTTATCGCCCGGACGGTACGAGCAGTACTTC
TRBV7-2	TRBJ1-5	-	CASSFFLNQPQHF	TGTGCCAGCAGCTTCTTTCTCAATCAGCCCCAGCATTTT
TRBV6-5	TRBJ2-5	-	CASSYGEGIGETQYF	TGTGCCAGCAGTTATGGAGAGGGGATAGGGGAGACCCAGTACTTC
TRBV5-4	TRBJ2-4	-	CASSLRGENIQYF	TGTGCCAGCAGCTTGAGGGGGGAAAACATTCAGTACTTC
TRBV6-5	TRBJ1-1	-	CASSYSFSGGDTEAFF	TGTGCCAGCAGTTACTCTTTTTCTGGAGGGGACACTGAAGCTTTCTTT
TRBV9	TRBJ2-3	TRBD1	CASSSRDSWSDTQYF	TGTGCCAGCAGCAGCCGGGACAGCTGGTCTGATACGCAGTATTTT
TRBV4-2	TRBJ1-4	-	CASSQGGLGDEKLFF	TGTGCCAGCAGCCAAGGGGGCTTAGGGGATGAAAAACTGTTTTTT
TRBV6-5	TRBJ1-2	TRBD1	CASSYSGGQGTGYTF	TGTGCCAGCAGTTACTCGGGCGGACAGGGGACTGGCTACACCTTC
TRBV14	TRBJ2-2	-	CASSRWTGMNTGELFF	TGTGCCAGCAGCCGTTGGACGGGGATGAACACCGGGGAGCTGTTTTTT
TRBV6-1	TRBJ1-2	-	CASSEEVTGRSGYTF	TGTGCCAGCAGTGAAGAGGTTACAGGGAGGTCGGGCTACACCTTC
TRBV2	TRBJ1-4	-	CASGEEKLFF	TGTGCCAGCGGGGAAGAAAAACTGTTTTTT
TRBV5-4	TRBJ1-2	-	CASSFVDTGPYGYTF	TGTGCCAGCAGCTTCGTGGACACGGGGCCTTATGGCTACACCTTC
TRBV20-1	TRBJ1-5	-	CSAQSAEPQHF	TGCAGTGCCCAATCGGCGGAGCCCCAGCATTTT
TRBV7-9	TRBJ1-2	-	CASSLAATGNYGYTF	TGTGCCAGCAGCTTAGCGGCAACAGGGAACTATGGCTACACCTTC
TRBV7-6	TRBJ2-7	-	CASSPGHF	TGTGCCAGCAGCCCCGGGCACTTC
TRBV7-9	TRBJ2-7	TRBD1	CASSRPGTAPYEQYF	TGTGCCAGCAGCCGACCCGGGACAGCACCCTACGAGCAGTACTTC